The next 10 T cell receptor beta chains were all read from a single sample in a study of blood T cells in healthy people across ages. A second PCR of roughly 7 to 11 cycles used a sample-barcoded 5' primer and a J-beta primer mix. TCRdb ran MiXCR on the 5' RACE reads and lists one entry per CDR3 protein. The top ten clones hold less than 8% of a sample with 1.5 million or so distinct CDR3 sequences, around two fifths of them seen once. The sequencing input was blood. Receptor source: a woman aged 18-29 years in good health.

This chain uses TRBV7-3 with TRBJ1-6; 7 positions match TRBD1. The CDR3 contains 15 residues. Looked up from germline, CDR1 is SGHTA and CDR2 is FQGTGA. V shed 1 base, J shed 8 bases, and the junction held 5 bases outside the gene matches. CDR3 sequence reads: CASSLMTGPYSPLHF. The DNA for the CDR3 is TGTGCCAGCAGCTTAATGACAGGGCCCTATTCACCCCTCCACTTT. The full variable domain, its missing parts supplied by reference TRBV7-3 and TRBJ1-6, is GAGVSQTPSNKVTEKGKYVELRCDPISGHTALYWYRQSLGQGPEFLIYFQGTGAADDSGLPNDRFFAVRPEGSVSTLKIQRTERGDSAVYLCASSLMTGPYSPLHFGNGTRLTVT.

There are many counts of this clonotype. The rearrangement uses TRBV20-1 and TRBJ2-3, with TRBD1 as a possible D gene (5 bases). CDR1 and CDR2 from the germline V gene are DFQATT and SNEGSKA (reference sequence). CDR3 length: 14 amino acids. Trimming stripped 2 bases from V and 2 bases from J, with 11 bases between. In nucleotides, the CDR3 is TGCAGTGCTAGAAGGCAAGGGGTCACAGATACGCAGTATTTT. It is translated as CSARRQGVTDTQYF.

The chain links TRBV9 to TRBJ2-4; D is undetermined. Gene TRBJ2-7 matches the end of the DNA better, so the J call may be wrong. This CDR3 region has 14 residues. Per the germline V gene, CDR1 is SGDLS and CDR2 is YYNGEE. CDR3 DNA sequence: TGTGCCAGCAGCGTAGGTCCTAGAGCTAACGAGCAGTACTTC. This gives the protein CASSVGPRANEQYF.

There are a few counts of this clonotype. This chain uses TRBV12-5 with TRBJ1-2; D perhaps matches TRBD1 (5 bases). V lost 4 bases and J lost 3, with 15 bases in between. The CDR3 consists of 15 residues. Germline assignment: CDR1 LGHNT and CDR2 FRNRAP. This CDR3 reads CASGSPGGVDYGYTF. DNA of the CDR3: TGTGCTAGTGGTTCCCCCGGGGGGGTCGACTATGGCTACACCTTC.

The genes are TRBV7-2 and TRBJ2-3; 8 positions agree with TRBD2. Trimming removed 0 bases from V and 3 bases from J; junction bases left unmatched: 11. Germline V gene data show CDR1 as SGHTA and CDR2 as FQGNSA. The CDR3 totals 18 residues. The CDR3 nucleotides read TGTGCCAGCAGCTTAGCTCCACCGGGCGGGGGGCCTACAGATACGCAGTATTTT. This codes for CASSLAPPGGGPTDTQYF.

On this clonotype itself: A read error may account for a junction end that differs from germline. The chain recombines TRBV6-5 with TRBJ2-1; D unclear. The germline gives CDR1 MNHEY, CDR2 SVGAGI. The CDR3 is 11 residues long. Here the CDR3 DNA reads TGTGCCAGAGACTTTTACATTGAGCAGTTCTTC. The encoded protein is CARDFYIEQFF.

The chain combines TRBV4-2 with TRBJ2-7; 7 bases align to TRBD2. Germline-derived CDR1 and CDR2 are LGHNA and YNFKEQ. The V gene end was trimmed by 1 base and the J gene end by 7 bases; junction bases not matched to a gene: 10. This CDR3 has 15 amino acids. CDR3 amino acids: CASSQGWMGGEEQYF. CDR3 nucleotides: TGTGCCAGCAGCCAAGGGTGGATGGGAGGGGAGGAGCAGTACTTC.

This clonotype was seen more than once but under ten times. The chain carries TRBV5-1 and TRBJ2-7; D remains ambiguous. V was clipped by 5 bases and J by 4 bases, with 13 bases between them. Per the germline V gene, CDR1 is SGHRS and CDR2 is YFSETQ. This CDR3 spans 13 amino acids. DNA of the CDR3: TGCGCCAGCAGAGGGCCAGGAGAATACGAGCAGTACTTC. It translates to CASRGPGEYEQYF.

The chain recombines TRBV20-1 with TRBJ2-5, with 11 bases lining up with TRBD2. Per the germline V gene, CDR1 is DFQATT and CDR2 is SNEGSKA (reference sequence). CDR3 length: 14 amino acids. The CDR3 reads CSPRASGGLGEQYF. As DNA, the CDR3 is TGCAGCCCTAGGGCTAGCGGGGGGTTGGGGGAGCAGTACTTC.

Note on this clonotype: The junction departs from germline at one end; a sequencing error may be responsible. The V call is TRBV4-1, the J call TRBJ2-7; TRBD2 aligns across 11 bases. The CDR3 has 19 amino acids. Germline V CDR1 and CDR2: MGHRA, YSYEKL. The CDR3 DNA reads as TGCGCCAGGAGCCAAGCTCCCAATAGCGGGAGGGGCCGTCCGTACGAGCAGTACTTC. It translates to CARSQAPNSGRGRPYEQYF.